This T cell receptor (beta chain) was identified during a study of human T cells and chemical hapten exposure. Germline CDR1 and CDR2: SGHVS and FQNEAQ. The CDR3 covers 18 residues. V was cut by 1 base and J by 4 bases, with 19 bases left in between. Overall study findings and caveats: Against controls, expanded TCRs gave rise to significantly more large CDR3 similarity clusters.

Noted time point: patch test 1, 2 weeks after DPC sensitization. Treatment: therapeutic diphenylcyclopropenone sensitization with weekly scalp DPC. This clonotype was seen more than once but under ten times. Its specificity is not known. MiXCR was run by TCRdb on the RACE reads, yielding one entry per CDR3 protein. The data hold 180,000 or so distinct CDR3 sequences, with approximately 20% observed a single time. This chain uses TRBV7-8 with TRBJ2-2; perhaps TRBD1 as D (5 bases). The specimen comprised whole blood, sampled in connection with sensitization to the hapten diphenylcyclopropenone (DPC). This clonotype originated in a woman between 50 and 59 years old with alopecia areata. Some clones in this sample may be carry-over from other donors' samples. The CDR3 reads CASSLDPDVGVGTGELFF. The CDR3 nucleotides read TGTGCCAGCAGCTTAGATCCCGATGTAGGGGTGGGCACCGGGGAGCTGTTTTTT.